Listed below are T cell receptor beta chains from one sample, sequenced in a study of shared clonotypes between healthy human individuals. Profiling relied on immunoSEQ multiplex PCR, and the TCRdb table lists in-frame clones only, not all of them. The sample holds about 2,100,000 clones, approximately 94% seen once. The sample consisted of naive CD8+ T cells from PBMCs. The receptors shown here come from a man between 18 and 29 years old in good health. Some clones in this sample may be carry-over from other donors' samples. The CDR3 runs from the conserved cysteine through the conserved F or W. D genes are given only for firm matches. A row's size may be missing; if present it is once, few, many or a size class.

j_call	clone_size	v_call	d_call	cdr3_nt	cdr3_aa
TRBJ1-2	NA	TRBV29-1	NA	TGCAGCGTTGAGGGCATCCGAGCTAACTATGGCTACACCTTC	CSVEGIRANYGYTF
TRBJ2-1	NA	TRBV27	NA	TGTGCCAGCCGGGTCTGGATGAGGCACAATGAGCAGTTCTTC	CASRVWMRHNEQFF
TRBJ2-7	once	TRBV10-3	TRBD2	TGTGCCACCGGAACGACTAGCGGGGCCTACGAGCAGTACTTC	CATGTTSGAYEQYF
TRBJ2-7	few	TRBV7-6	NA	TGTGCCAGCAGCTTAGCGGGCTCCTACGAGCAGTACTTC	CASSLAGSYEQYF
TRBJ2-7	NA	TRBV6-6	TRBD2	TGTGCCAGCAGCCCCCCCTCAGCGGGAGGGTTATACGAGCAGTACTTC	CASSPPSAGGLYEQYF
TRBJ2-2	NA	TRBV6-5	NA	TGTGCCAGCAGATACAGGGAGTTTAGTCAGGCCGGGGAGCTGTTTTTT	CASRYREFSQAGELFF
TRBJ1-2	NA	TRBV6-6	NA	TGTGCCAGCTATCGGATCGGGGATCCTAACTATGGCTACACCTTC	CASYRIGDPNYGYTF
TRBJ1-5	NA	TRBV6-1	NA	TGTGCCAGCAGTGAGATGGTTGGGAGGTCGGGTCAGCCCCAGCATTTT	CASSEMVGRSGQPQHF
TRBJ2-2	NA	TRBV7-8	NA	TGTGCCAGCAGCTTAGTTACCGGGGAGCTGTTTTTT	CASSLVTGELFF
TRBJ2-2	NA	TRBV7-3	NA	TGTGCCAGCAGCTTAGGTTCCACCGGGGAGCTGTTTTTT	CASSLGSTGELFF
TRBJ1-1	NA	TRBV5-5	NA	TGTGCCAGCAGCTTGGATCGGACTGTAATTAGGACTGAAGCTTTCTTT	CASSLDRTVIRTEAFF
TRBJ2-7	NA	TRBV6-6	TRBD2	TGTGCCAGCACCAGTAACGGGAGGGCCAACGAGCAGTACTTC	CASTSNGRANEQYF
TRBJ2-7	NA	TRBV2	NA	TGTGCCAGCACTTCGGGGCTACATCCCTACGAGCAGTACTTC	CASTSGLHPYEQYF
TRBJ2-1	NA	TRBV28	NA	TGTGCCAGCAGTTTATCCGACTCCTACAATGAGCAGTTCTTC	CASSLSDSYNEQFF
TRBJ2-6	NA	TRBV19	TRBD1	TGTGCCAGTAGTATAGCCCGGAGACAGGGACCCCCCGTCCTGACTTTC	CASSIARRQGPPVLTF
TRBJ2-7	NA	TRBV27	TRBD1	TGTGCCAGCAGCCCCGGGACAGGGTCGAAGCACGAGCAGTACTTC	CASSPGTGSKHEQYF
TRBJ2-7	NA	TRBV7-2	NA	TGTGCCAGCAGCTTAGTGGACTGGGGACGGCACGAGCAGTACTTC	CASSLVDWGRHEQYF
TRBJ2-7	NA	TRBV7-9	NA	TGTGCCAGCCCTGCGCCTAATCGGGGGCCGGACGAGCAGTACTTC	CASPAPNRGPDEQYF
TRBJ1-2	NA	TRBV27	NA	TGTGCCAGCAGGCCCGTAGGGGCAGGCTACTATGGCTACACCTTC	CASRPVGAGYYGYTF
TRBJ2-7	NA	TRBV11-2	NA	TGTGCCAGCAGCTCGTGGGGGATCGGCTACGAGCAGTACTTC	CASSSWGIGYEQYF
TRBJ2-1	NA	TRBV28	NA	TGTGCCAGCAGCCCCTCGATTCGTTGGGGGGCCTACAATGAGCAGTTCTTC	CASSPSIRWGAYNEQFF
TRBJ2-5	NA	TRBV4-1	TRBD2	TGCGCCAGCAGCCGGAGTGGGGCTAGCGGGAGTTCAGAGACCCAGTACTTC	CASSRSGASGSSETQYF
TRBJ2-2	NA	TRBV11-3	TRBD1	TGTGCCAGCAGCCCCGGACAGGGGGCCGCCGGGGAGCTGTTTTTT	CASSPGQGAAGELFF
TRBJ2-7	NA	TRBV29-1	TRBD1	TGCAGCGTTGAAGAGGGGACAGGGGGACTCTACGAGCAGTACTTC	CSVEEGTGGLYEQYF
TRBJ1-4	NA	TRBV11-2	NA	TGTGCCAGCACCCGCGGAAGGGGTGAAAAACTGTTTTTT	CASTRGRGEKLFF
TRBJ1-2	NA	TRBV6-1	NA	TGTGCCAGCAGTGATGACTGGGGAAACTATGGCTACACCTTC	CASSDDWGNYGYTF
TRBJ1-2	NA	TRBV5-4	NA	TGTGCCAGCACCAAAAAGGGGACGGAGGGCTACACCTTC	CASTKKGTEGYTF
TRBJ2-7	NA	TRBV27	NA	TGTGCCAGCAGCCCCTCTGGCGGGGGCCCTGTGGAGCAGTACTTC	CASSPSGGGPVEQYF
TRBJ1-3	NA	TRBV19	NA	TGTGCCAGTACCCCCGGAGAGTTCGAGGGAAACACCATATATTTT	CASTPGEFEGNTIYF
TRBJ2-6	NA	TRBV5-4	NA	TGTGCCAGCAGCTTTAATTCAGGACACTCTGGGGCCAACGTCCTGACTTTC	CASSFNSGHSGANVLTF
TRBJ2-1	NA	TRBV7-3	NA	TGTGCCAGCAGCTTAGAGCAGGGCTCCTACAATGAGCAGTTCTTC	CASSLEQGSYNEQFF
TRBJ1-1	NA	TRBV6-5	NA	TGTGCCAGCAGTTACTCGCTACAGGAGAAAGCTTTCTTT	CASSYSLQEKAFF
TRBJ2-7	NA	TRBV27	NA	TGTGCCAGCAGTTTATTAGATTCCTACGAGCAGTACTTC	CASSLLDSYEQYF
TRBJ2-1	NA	TRBV7-9	NA	TGTGCCAGCAGCTTAGTCGGGGACTACAATGAGCAGTTCTTC	CASSLVGDYNEQFF
TRBJ1-1	NA	TRBV9	NA	TGTGCCAGCAGCGTAGAGGGCGGAAGTAACACTGAAGCTTTCTTT	CASSVEGGSNTEAFF
TRBJ2-2	NA	TRBV27	NA	TGTGCCAGCAGTTTTGTGCAGATCGGGGAGCTGTTTTTT	CASSFVQIGELFF
TRBJ1-3	NA	TRBV18	NA	TGTGCCAGCTCACCCCGGGTCAGGGAACCCTCAAGCTCTGGAAACACCATATATTTT	CASSPRVREPSSSGNTIYF
TRBJ2-1	NA	TRBV7-9	NA	TGTGCCAGCACCTCCCTACCCTCCAATGAGCAGTTCTTC	CASTSLPSNEQFF
TRBJ2-5	NA	TRBV6-5	TRBD1	TGTGCCAGCAGTTACTACCAGGGGGCACAAGAGACCCAGTACTTC	CASSYYQGAQETQYF